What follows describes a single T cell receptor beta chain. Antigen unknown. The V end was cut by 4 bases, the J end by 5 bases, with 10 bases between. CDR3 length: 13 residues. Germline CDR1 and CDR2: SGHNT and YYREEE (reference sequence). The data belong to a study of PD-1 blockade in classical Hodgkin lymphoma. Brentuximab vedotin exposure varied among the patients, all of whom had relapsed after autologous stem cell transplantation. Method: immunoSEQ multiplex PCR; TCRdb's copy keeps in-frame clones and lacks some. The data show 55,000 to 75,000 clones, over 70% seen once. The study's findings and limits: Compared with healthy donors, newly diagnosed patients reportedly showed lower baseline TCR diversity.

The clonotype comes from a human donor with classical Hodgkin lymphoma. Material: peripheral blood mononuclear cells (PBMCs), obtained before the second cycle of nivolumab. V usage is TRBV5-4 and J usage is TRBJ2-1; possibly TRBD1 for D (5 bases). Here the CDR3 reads CASSPDRNNEQFF. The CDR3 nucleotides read TGTGCCAGCAGCCCCGACAGAAACAATGAGCAGTTCTTC.